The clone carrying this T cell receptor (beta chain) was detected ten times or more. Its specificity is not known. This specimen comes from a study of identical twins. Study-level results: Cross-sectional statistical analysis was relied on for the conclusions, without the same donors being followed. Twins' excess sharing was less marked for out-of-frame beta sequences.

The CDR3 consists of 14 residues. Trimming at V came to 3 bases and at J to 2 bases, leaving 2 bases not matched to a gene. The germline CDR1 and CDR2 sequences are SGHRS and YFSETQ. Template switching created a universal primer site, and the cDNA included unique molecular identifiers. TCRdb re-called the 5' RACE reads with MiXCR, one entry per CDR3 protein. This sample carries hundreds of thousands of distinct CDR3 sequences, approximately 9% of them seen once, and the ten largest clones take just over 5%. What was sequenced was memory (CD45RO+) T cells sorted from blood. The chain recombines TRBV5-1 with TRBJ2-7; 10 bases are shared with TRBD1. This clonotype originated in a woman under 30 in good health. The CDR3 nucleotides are TGCGCCAGCAGCTCCGGGACAGGGGCCTACGAGCAGTACTTC. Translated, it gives CASSSGTGAYEQYF. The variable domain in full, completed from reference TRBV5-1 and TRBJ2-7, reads KAGVTQTPRYLIKTRGQQVTLSCSPISGHRSVSWYQQTPGQGLQFLFEYFSETQRNKGNFPGRFSGRQFSNSRSEMNVSTLELGDSALYLCASSSGTGAYEQYFGPGTRLTVT.